This T cell receptor beta chain appears in the sequencing data of a study of T cells after yellow fever vaccination. The CDR3 is 16 amino acids. Germline-derived CDR1 and CDR2 are SGHRS and YFSETQ. The V gene lost 0 bases and the J gene lost 1 base, with 13 bases spanning the gap. MiXCR, run by TCRdb on the 5' RACE reads, gives a single entry per CDR3 protein. The sample consists of under 250,000 distinct CDR3 sequences, less than 9% of them appearing once. In this sample, this clonotype turned up many times. The starting material was CD4+ T cells sorted from PBMCs, obtained 15 days after the yellow fever booster vaccination. This sequence was found in a man in his thirties or forties who received the YFV17D yellow fever vaccine. V gene TRBV5-1 combines with J gene TRBJ1-1; D is perhaps TRBD1 (6 bases). The CDR3: CASSLDFGQPNTEAFF. Here the CDR3 DNA reads TGCGCCAGCAGCTTGGACTTCGGACAGCCGAACACTGAAGCTTTCTTT. Full variable domain (missing parts from reference TRBV5-1 and TRBJ1-1): KAGVTQTPRYLIKTRGQQVTLSCSPISGHRSVSWYQQTPGQGLQFLFEYFSETQRNKGNFPGRFSGRQFSNSRSEMNVSTLELGDSALYLCASSLDFGQPNTEAFFGQGTRLTVV.